Below are 4 T cell receptor beta chains sequenced from a single sample in a study of T cells in women clearing cervical HPV infection. The table came from immunoSEQ multiplex PCR; TCRdb's copy has only in-frame clones and leaves some out. The repertoire shows about 33,000 clones; the top ten hold 7.8%. Sequencing was done on a sample of blood buffy coat. The receptors were gathered from a woman between 18 and 70 years old with a cervical HPV16 infection that either progressed to CIN3+ or cleared (not recorded which).

Points on this clone: Sequencing ends 3 residues short of the CDR3 end; the germline J gene provides the rest. The chain is built from TRBV10-3 and TRBJ1-1, with 7 bases lining up with TRBD1. The V gene end was trimmed by 2 bases and the J gene end by 4 bases; junction bases not matched to a gene: 4. There are 14 residues in the CDR3. The germline gives CDR1 ENHRY, CDR2 SYGVKD. The chain's CDR3 is CAISEGQGVTEAFF. The CDR3 bases that were read are TGTGCCATCAGTGAGGGGCAGGGGGTCACTGAA.

A note on this clone: Coverage ceases 3 residues before the CDR3 finishes, and the germline J gene fills in the end. The chain is built from TRBV12-3 or TRBV12-4 and TRBJ1-1, with 7 bases that match TRBD1. The CDR3 covers 11 residues. The DNA read from the CDR3 is TGTGCCAGCAGTGACAGGGTGGTG. This gives the protein CASSDRVV. The full CDR3 reads CASSDRVVAFF.

As concerns this clone: The CDR3 extends 3 residues past the end of the read, so its final part is completed from the germline J gene. This rearrangement joins TRBV6-2 or TRBV6-3 to TRBJ2-7; 8 positions agree with TRBD2. The CDR3 is 15 amino acids. Germline V CDR1 and CDR2: MNHEY, SVGEGT. V lost 7 bases and J lost 0; bases outside the gene matches: 8. The sequenced part of the CDR3 DNA is TGTGCCAGCAATATAGCGGGAAGCTTCTCCTACGAG. Amino acids: CASNIAGSFSYE. The CDR3 reads in full as CASNIAGSFSYEQYF.

Comments on this clone: From the germline J gene comes the end of the CDR3, since the read stops 3 residues before it. The chain joins TRBV5-1 to TRBJ1-2; possibly TRBD1 for D (6 bases). Trimming removed 4 bases from V and 2 bases from J, with 9 bases in between. Germline loops: CDR1 SGHRS, CDR2 YFSETQ. This CDR3 spans 13 amino acids. The sequenced part of the CDR3 DNA is TGCGCCAGCAGCCACAGGGAAAACTATGGC. Its translation: CASSHRENYG. In full, the CDR3 is CASSHRENYGYTF.